Detailed here is one T cell receptor beta chain. Antigen specificity is unknown. These data come from a study of Graves' ophthalmopathy and Graves' hyperthyroidism. The authors amplified TCR beta CDR3 regions, and they did so from RNA transcripts for repertoire sequencing. HTBI-primed first-round RT-PCR preceded second-round multiplex PCR. MiXCR, run by TCRdb on the multiplex PCR reads, gives a single entry per CDR3 protein. Of about 740,000 distinct CDR3 sequences in the sample, roughly 40% are singletons; the top ten hold less than 55%. CDR1 and CDR2 (germline): MNHEY, SVGAGI. The CDR3 totals 16 residues. Trimming removed 0 bases at V and 7 bases at J, with 13 bases between. Overall study results and limits: In blood appeared most of the expanded thyroid clonotypes whose frequency exceeded 0.001. The 13-signature model separated ophthalmopathy from stable hyperthyroidism at around 86% sensitivity and approximately 79% specificity.

Sequenced sample: peripheral blood. This chain links TRBV6-5 with TRBJ1-6; D is perhaps TRBD1 (5 bases). The sequence was obtained from an adult man with Graves' ophthalmopathy. CDR3 loop: CASSYSPTVRNSPLHF. The CDR3 DNA reads as TGTGCCAGCAGTTACTCCCCGACAGTACGAAATTCACCCCTCCACTTT.